The 13 T cell receptor beta chains below were found in one sample sequenced in a study of blood T cell repertoires in COVID-19. Profiling relied on immunoSEQ multiplex PCR, and the TCRdb table lists in-frame clones only, not all of them. The data contain about 63,000 clones, 70% to 80% of them singletons. The specimen was peripheral blood. All receptors derive from an elderly woman with acute or convalescent COVID-19.

This chain joins TRBV7-8 and TRBJ1-2; perhaps TRBD1 as D (6 bases). Trimming removed 1 base at V and 7 bases at J, with 10 bases between. CDR3 length equals 13 residues. Germline loops: CDR1 SGHVS, CDR2 FQNEAQ. The CDR3 sequence: CASSLVQGSGYTF. CDR3 sequence (DNA): TGTGCCAGCAGCTTAGTACAGGGAAGTGGCTACACCTTC.

The rearrangement uses TRBV10-3 and TRBJ2-7; 7 bases map to TRBD1. Germline assignment: CDR1 ENHRY and CDR2 SYGVKD. This CDR3 has 15 residues. After removal of 3 bases from V and 1 base from J, the junction contained 6 bases not matched to a gene. CDR3 region: CAISDKGAASYEQYF. The CDR3 DNA sequence: TGTGCCATCAGTGATAAGGGGGCGGCTTCCTACGAGCAGTACTTC.

The chain is built from TRBV6-5 and TRBJ2-2; 10 positions agree with TRBD1. The CDR3 totals 15 residues. CDR1 and CDR2 (germline): MNHEY, SVGAGI. Trimming at V came to 7 bases and at J to 5 bases, leaving 7 bases not matched to a gene. The CDR3 coding sequence is TGTGCCAGCAACCCTGACAGGGGGCGGACCGGGGAGCTGTTTTTT. This gives the protein CASNPDRGRTGELFF.

The chain carries TRBV5-6 and TRBJ1-4; tentative D call: TRBD1 (6 bases). Trimming pared 4 bases from V and 6 bases from J, leaving 16 bases between. This CDR3 contains 15 residues. CDR1 and CDR2 (germline): SGHDT, YYEEEE. The CDR3 spells CASSPQGWVDEKLFF. DNA for the CDR3: TGTGCCAGCAGCCCACAGGGTTGGGTAGATGAAAAACTGTTTTTT.

The rearrangement uses TRBV5-1 and TRBJ1-2; D may be TRBD1 (5 bases). CDR3 length: 14 amino acids. CDR1 and CDR2 from the germline V gene are SGHRS and YFSETQ. Between the trimmed V and J ends, which lost 0 bases and 7 bases, there was a span of 13 bases. The CDR3 is CASSLEGETLGYTF. DNA for the CDR3: TGCGCCAGCAGCTTGGAAGGGGAAACCCTTGGCTACACCTTC.

The chain is built from TRBV29-1 and TRBJ2-1; TRBD2 is a possible D gene (5 bases). CDR1 SQVTM and CDR2 ANQGSEA come from the germline V gene. Trimming left V 4 bases short and J 1 base short, with 17 bases between. The CDR3 covers 16 residues. The CDR3 DNA is TGCAGCGTTGCGATAATGGGAGCGCCTTCCTACAATGAGCAGTTCTTC. Protein: CSVAIMGAPSYNEQFF.

The V call is TRBV12-1, the J call TRBJ2-6; TRBD1, as called in the table, went unchecked against the DNA. TRBV12-1 is a known pseudogene. CDR3 size: 17 residues. This CDR3 is CASSPPDSASGANVLTF. The CDR3 DNA reads as TGTGCCAGCAGCCCACCGGACAGTGCCTCTGGGGCCAACGTCCTGACTTTC.

This chain connects TRBV28 to TRBJ1-1; D is uncertain. The CDR3 has 11 amino acids. From germline, CDR1 is MDHEN and CDR2 SYDVKM. The germline V and J ends were trimmed by 4 bases and 10 bases, with 10 bases remaining between them. The CDR3 spells CASSYSSVAFF. CDR3 DNA sequence: TGTGCCAGCAGTTATAGTTCTGTAGCTTTCTTT.

This chain joins TRBV2 and TRBJ2-2; D ambiguous. CDR3 length equals 13 residues. CDR1 is SNHLY and CDR2 is FYNNEI in the germline V gene. V lost 8 bases and J lost 3, with 10 bases in between. The chain's CDR3 is CASQFQYTGELFF. The CDR3 bases are TGTGCCAGCCAGTTTCAATACACCGGGGAGCTGTTTTTT.

The CDR3 DNA reads TGTGCCAGCAGTAGAACCGGGACAGGGGCACTAAGAAATTCACCCCTCCACTTT. Translation: CASSRTGTGALRNSPLHF. V usage is TRBV27 and J usage is TRBJ1-6, with 10 nucleotides matching TRBD1. This CDR3 contains 18 residues. Germline loops: CDR1 MNHEY, CDR2 SMNVEV (reference sequence). J lost 7 bases, V lost 5 bases, and 14 bases had no gene match.

This sequence joins TRBV10-1 and TRBJ1-1; D gene ambiguous. This CDR3 spans 16 amino acids. Germline assignment: CDR1 WNHNN and CDR2 SYGVQD (reference sequence). V gave up 2 bases and J gave up 0 bases, with 13 bases separating them. The CDR3 reads CASSEGRHQLNTEAFF. The CDR3, as DNA: TGCGCCAGCAGTGAGGGGAGACATCAACTGAACACTGAAGCTTTCTTT.

V is TRBV28 and J is TRBJ1-4, with D perhaps matching TRBD1 (5 bases). Deletions cut 3 bases from V and 3 bases from J, with 11 bases between. CDR1 and CDR2 (germline): MDHEN, SYDVKM. This CDR3 spans 15 amino acids. The CDR3 bases are TGTGCCAGCAGTTTCCAGGGATGGGCTAATGAAAAACTGTTTTTT. This codes for CASSFQGWANEKLFF.

This clone came up a few times. The V and J genes are TRBV30 and TRBJ2-7; D is uncertain. Looked up from germline, CDR1 is GTSNPN and CDR2 is SVGIG (reference sequence). V was trimmed by 3 bases and J by 0 bases, leaving 9 bases between them. The CDR3 covers 13 residues. CDR3 loop: CAWRNRDSYEQYF. In nucleotides, the CDR3 is TGTGCCTGGAGGAACCGCGACTCCTACGAGCAGTACTTC.